Following are 14 T cell receptor beta chains from one sample sequenced in a study of T cells in localized non-small cell lung cancer. Only in-frame clones appear in the TCRdb table, and some are missing; sequencing was by immunoSEQ multiplex PCR. The sample includes tens of thousands of clones, roughly 78% of them seen just once. The material sequenced was peripheral blood, taken before any cancer treatment. Receptor source: a male donor aged 60 or over with stage II squamous cell lung carcinoma.

The chain recombines TRBV7-9 with TRBJ2-3, with D unresolved. Per germline, CDR1 SEHNR and CDR2 FQNEAQ (reference sequence). The CDR3 spans 13 residues. Between the trimmed V and J ends, which lost 4 bases and 6 bases, there was a span of 11 bases. The CDR3 loop reads CASSYSGRDTQYF. CDR3 sequence (DNA): TGTGCCAGCAGCTATTCTGGACGGGATACGCAGTATTTT.

This chain links TRBV2 with TRBJ2-6, with a weak D call TRBD1 (5 bases). CDR3 length: 15 amino acids. The germline V and J ends were trimmed by 6 bases and 0 bases, with 9 bases remaining between them. Germline CDR1 reads SNHLY; CDR2 reads FYNNEI. In DNA, the CDR3 is TGTGCCAGCAGCAGGGTTCGCTCTGGGGCCAACGTCCTGACTTTC. This codes for CASSRVRSGANVLTF. Full variable domain (rest looked up from reference TRBV2 and TRBJ2-6): EPEVTQTPSHQVTQMGQEVILRCVPISNHLYFYWYRQILGQKVEFLVSFYNNEISEKSEIFDDQFSVERPDGSNFTLKIRSTKLEDSAMYFCASSRVRSGANVLTFGAGSRLTVL.

This sequence joins TRBV19 and TRBJ2-3; 7 bases agree with TRBD1. J was trimmed by 1 base and V by 10 bases; bases with no gene match: 8. The CDR3 loop spans 14 amino acids. Germline CDR1 reads LNHDA; CDR2 reads SQIVND (reference sequence). CDR3 DNA: TGTGCCACCGCCACCCAGGGGGGCACAGATACGCAGTATTTT. Residues: CATATQGGTDTQYF.

The chain has TRBV27 and TRBJ1-3; TRBD1 agrees at 8 bases. Germline V CDR1 and CDR2: MNHEY, SMNVEV (reference sequence). CDR3 length equals 17 residues. Trimming took 4 bases from V and 0 from J; bases not matched to a gene: 8. This CDR3 reads CASSSTGGINSGNTIYF. DNA for the CDR3: TGTGCCAGCAGTTCCACAGGGGGGATTAACTCTGGAAACACCATATATTTT.

This rearrangement joins TRBV19 to TRBJ1-5; D remains unclear. CDR3 length: 15 residues. Germline-derived CDR1 and CDR2 are LNHDA and SQIVND (reference sequence). The V end was cut by 3 bases, the J end by 4 bases, with 13 bases between. Here the CDR3 reads CASSMVSSPNQPQHF. DNA of the CDR3: TGTGCCAGTAGTATGGTCAGCTCGCCTAATCAGCCCCAGCATTTT.

In this sample, this clone turned up a few times. J is TRBJ2-7 and V is TRBV19; D unresolved. CDR1 is LNHDA and CDR2 is SQIVND in the germline V gene (reference sequence). The CDR3 has 14 residues. Trimming left V 8 bases short and J 3 bases short, with 17 bases between. The CDR3 nucleotides are TGTGCCAGTTCATTTTCGGGCTCTAACTACGAGCAGTACTTC. This sequence encodes CASSFSGSNYEQYF.

This clone has just a few counts. The same CDR3 can be traced to other DNA sequences in this sample. The chain combines TRBV6-5 with TRBJ1-4; weak D call: TRBD1 (5 bases). The CDR3 has 13 residues. Trimming left V 2 bases short and J 5 bases short, with 6 bases between. Germline CDR1 and CDR2: MNHEY and SVGAGI. CDR3 sequence (DNA): TGTGCCAGCAGTTACAGGGGAAATGAAAAACTGTTTTTT. Translating gives CASSYRGNEKLFF.

This clone was seen more than once but under ten times. V is TRBV29-1 and J is TRBJ1-1; D is ambiguous. V lost 2 bases and J lost 3, with 10 bases in between. The CDR3 consists of 13 residues. The germline CDR1 and CDR2 sequences are SQVTM and ANQGSEA. In DNA, the CDR3 is TGCAGCGTTGAACCAAGAGAGGACACTGAAGCTTTCTTT. Translated, it gives CSVEPREDTEAFF.

The chain joins TRBV14 to TRBJ1-3; D gene unclear. Trimming shortened V by 3 bases and J by 5 bases, and 2 bases separated the two germline ends. The germline V gene encodes CDR1 SGHDN and CDR2 FVKESK. This CDR3 contains 11 residues. The CDR3 nucleotides read TGTGCCAGCAGCCACAGAAACACCATATATTTT. Protein: CASSHRNTIYF.

The V call is TRBV18, the J call TRBJ1-2; no firm D call. Trimming took 0 bases from V and 0 from J, leaving 5 bases between them. Germline CDR1 is KGHSH and CDR2 is LQKENI. The CDR3 has 14 residues. DNA of the CDR3: TGTGCCAGCTCACCACCTGTATCTAACTATGGCTACACCTTC. Residues: CASSPPVSNYGYTF.

This sequence joins TRBV9 and TRBJ2-5; no clear D. This CDR3 region has 13 residues. Trimming removed 4 bases from V and 5 bases from J, with 12 bases in between. Germline values: CDR1 SGDLS, CDR2 YYNGEE. In DNA, the CDR3 is TGTGCCAGCAGCCTCTGGGATCTGGAGACCCAGTACTTC. Translated, it gives CASSLWDLETQYF.

This clone has a handful of counts. The chain links TRBV21-1 to TRBJ2-3; the DNA was not used to check the table's D call, TRBD2. TRBV21-1 is marked as a pseudogene. The CDR3 extends over 18 amino acids. CDR3 loop: CASSKSPGLAFSTDTQYF. The CDR3 DNA reads as TGTGCCAGCAGCAAAAGTCCAGGACTAGCTTTTAGCACAGATACGCAGTATTTT.

The chain combines TRBV11-2 with TRBJ1-5, with unresolved D. The CDR3 covers 15 residues. Per the germline V gene, CDR1 is SGHAT and CDR2 is FQNNGV. Between the trimmed V and J ends, which lost 5 bases and 3 bases, there was a span of 14 bases. Written as DNA, the CDR3 is TGTGCCAGCAGCCCCAGAGGTGGATACAATCAGCCCCAGCATTTT. Protein sequence: CASSPRGGYNQPQHF. The full variable domain, its missing parts supplied by reference TRBV11-2 and TRBJ1-5, is EAGVAQSPRYKIIEKRQSVAFWCNPISGHATLYWYQQILGQGPKLLIQFQNNGVVDDSQLPKDRFSAERLKGVDSTLKIQPAKLEDSAVYLCASSPRGGYNQPQHFGDGTRLSIL.

CDR3 DNA: TGCGCCAGCAGCCATGGACAGGGGAGCTCACCCCTCCACTTT. It is translated as CASSHGQGSSPLHF. The chain carries TRBV5-1 and TRBJ1-6; TRBD1 matches at 9 bases. With 4 bases clipped from V and 10 bases from J, the junction kept 6 bases outside the gene matches. Per germline, CDR1 SGHRS and CDR2 YFSETQ. This CDR3 is built from 14 residues.